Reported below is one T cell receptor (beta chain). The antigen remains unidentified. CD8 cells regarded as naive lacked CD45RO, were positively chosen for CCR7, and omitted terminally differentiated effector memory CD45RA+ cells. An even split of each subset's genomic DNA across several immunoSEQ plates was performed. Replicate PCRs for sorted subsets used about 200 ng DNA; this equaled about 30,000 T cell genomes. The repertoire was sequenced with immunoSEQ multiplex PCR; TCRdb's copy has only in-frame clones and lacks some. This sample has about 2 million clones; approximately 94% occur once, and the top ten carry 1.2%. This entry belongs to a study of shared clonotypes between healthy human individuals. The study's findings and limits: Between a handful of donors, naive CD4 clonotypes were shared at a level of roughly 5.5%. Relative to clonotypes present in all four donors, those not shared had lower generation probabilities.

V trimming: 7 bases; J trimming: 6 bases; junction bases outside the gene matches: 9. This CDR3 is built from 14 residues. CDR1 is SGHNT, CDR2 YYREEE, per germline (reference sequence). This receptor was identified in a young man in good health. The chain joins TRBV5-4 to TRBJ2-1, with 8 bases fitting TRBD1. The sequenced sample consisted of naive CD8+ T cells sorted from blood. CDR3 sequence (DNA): TGTGCCAGCCACGGACAGGGAAGTCTCAATGAGCAGTTCTTC. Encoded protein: CASHGQGSLNEQFF.